The following is a T cell receptor beta chain sequence with its context. Its specificity is not known. TCR beta CDR3 regions were amplified from RNA transcripts. The HTBI primer set served for first-round RT-PCR of the TCR CDR3. TCRdb used MiXCR to reprocess the multiplex PCR reads, holding one entry per CDR3 protein. The table has under 400,000 distinct CDR3 sequences, less than 15% seen once. This sample is part of a study of T cells in Graves' hyperthyroidism and ophthalmopathy. Study-level results: In the blood, most expanded thyroid clonotypes above 0.001 appeared as well. A model of 13 V-J pairs discriminated ophthalmopathy from stable hyperthyroidism.

CDR1 and CDR2 (germline): LNHDA, SQIVND (reference sequence). The CDR3 has 15 amino acids. With 7 bases clipped from V and 7 bases from J, the junction kept 12 bases outside the gene matches. The clonotype was recovered from a woman aged 18-29 years with Graves' hyperthyroidism. The sample comprised blood. The rearrangement uses TRBV19 and TRBJ2-1, with TRBD2 identical over 8 bases. DNA for the CDR3: TGTGCCAGTACCTCCGGGGGGGGGGCAGTTAATGAGCAGTTCTTC. The encoded protein is CASTSGGGAVNEQFF.